This TCR beta chain was documented in a study of follicular helper T cells after annual influenza vaccination. Across the whole study: Across the 2013-2014, 2014-2015 and 2015-2016 vaccination seasons, some subjects were resampled.

The study's findings and limits: ICOS-CD38- cTfh most often held earlier Day 7 ICOS+CD38+ clones. Just roughly 9-22% of cells analyzed had recovered productive TCRB sequences.

Note on this clone: The antigen remains unidentified.

This sample's time point: 2015-2016 season, 7 days after influenza vaccination. Each time point used about 40 to 100 mL of blood. Germline CDR1 and CDR2: MDHEN and SYDVKM. Trimming took 7 bases from V and 4 from J; bases not matched to a gene: 8. The CDR3 has 15 residues. Sequencing was performed with immunoSEQ multiplex PCR; in TCRdb, only in-frame clones are kept and a portion is missing. The sample yields 6,000 to 7,000 clones, 70% to 90% seen once. The sequenced sample was CXCR5+ CD38- circulating T follicular helper cells from blood, obtained 7 days after influenza vaccination. The subset: circulating Tfh, non-naive CD4+CXCR5+PD-1+ (ICOS+CD38+ or ICOS-CD38-). The chain carries TRBV28 and TRBJ2-3, with 10 positions matching TRBD1. This sequence was found in an adult who received the influenza vaccine. The CDR3 coding sequence is TGTGCCAGCACTACGACAGGGGGCTGGGCAGATACGCAGTATTTT. This translates into CASTTTGGWADTQYF.